This T cell receptor beta chain emerged from a study of T-cell reconstitution after alpha-beta-depleted transplantation in children. The CDR3 is 18 amino acids. TCRbeta library construction was performed incorporating unique molecular identifiers. TCRdb itself ran the PCR reads through MiXCR, one entry per CDR3 protein. The sample lists 200,000 to 250,000 distinct CDR3 sequences, 6.5% to 10% seen once, with approximately 6.3% in the top ten. As for this clonotype: At one boundary the junction diverges from the germline segment, which might be a read error.

This TCR derives from a male patient younger than 18 who had a stem cell transplant for acute lymphoblastic leukemia, so the T cells may come from the graft donor. This chain links TRBV12-3 or TRBV12-4 with TRBJ2-1, with 11 bases fitting TRBD2. This specimen was PBMCs, mostly from graft donor cells, taken 180 days after TCRalphabeta/CD19-depleted stem cell transplant. CDR3 region: CACSPGVLAGASYNEQFF. The DNA for the CDR3 is TGTGCCTGCAGCCCCGGGGTACTAGCGGGGGCCTCCTACAATGAGCAGTTCTTC.